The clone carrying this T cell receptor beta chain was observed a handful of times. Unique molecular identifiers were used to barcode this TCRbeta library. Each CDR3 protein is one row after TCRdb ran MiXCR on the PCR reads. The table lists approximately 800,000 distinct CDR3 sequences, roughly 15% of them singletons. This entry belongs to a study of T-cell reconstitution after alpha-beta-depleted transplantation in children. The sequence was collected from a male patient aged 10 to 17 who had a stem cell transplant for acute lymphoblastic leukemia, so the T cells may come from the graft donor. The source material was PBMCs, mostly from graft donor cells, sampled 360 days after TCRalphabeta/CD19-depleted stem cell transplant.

The CDR3 is CSAMAGGAAGYTF. CDR3 bases: TGCAGTGCTATGGCAGGGGGCGCGGCCGGCTACACCTTC. The chain links TRBV20-1 to TRBJ1-2; TRBD1 agrees at 8 bases. The CDR3 runs 13 residues. CDR1 and CDR2 from the germline V gene are DFQATT and SNEGSKA (reference sequence). J gave up 8 bases and V 4 bases, and 9 bases lay outside the gene matches.